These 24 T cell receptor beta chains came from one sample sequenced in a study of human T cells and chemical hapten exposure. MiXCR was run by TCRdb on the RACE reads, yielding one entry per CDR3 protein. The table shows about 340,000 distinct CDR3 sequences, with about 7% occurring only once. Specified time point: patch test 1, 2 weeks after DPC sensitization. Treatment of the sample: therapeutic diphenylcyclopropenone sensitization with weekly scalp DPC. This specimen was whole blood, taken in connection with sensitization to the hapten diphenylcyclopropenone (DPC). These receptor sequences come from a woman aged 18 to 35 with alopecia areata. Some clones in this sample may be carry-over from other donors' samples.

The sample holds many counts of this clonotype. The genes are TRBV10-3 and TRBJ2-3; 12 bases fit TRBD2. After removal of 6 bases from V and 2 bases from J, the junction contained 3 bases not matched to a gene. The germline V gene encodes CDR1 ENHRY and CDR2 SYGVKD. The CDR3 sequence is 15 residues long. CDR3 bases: TGTGCCATCAGACTAGCGGGGGGCAACACAGATACGCAGTATTTT. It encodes CAIRLAGGNTDTQYF.

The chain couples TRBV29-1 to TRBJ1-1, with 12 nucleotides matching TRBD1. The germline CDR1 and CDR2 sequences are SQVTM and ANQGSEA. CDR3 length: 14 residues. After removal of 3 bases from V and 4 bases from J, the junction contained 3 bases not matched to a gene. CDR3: CSVEGQGASTEAFF. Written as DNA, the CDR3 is TGCAGCGTTGAGGGACAGGGGGCTAGCACTGAAGCTTTCTTT.

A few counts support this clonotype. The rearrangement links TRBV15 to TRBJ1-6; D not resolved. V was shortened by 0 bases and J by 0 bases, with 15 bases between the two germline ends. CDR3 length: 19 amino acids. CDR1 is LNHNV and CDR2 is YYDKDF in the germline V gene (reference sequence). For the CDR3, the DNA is TGTGCCACCAGCAGAGATGTTGGGGATGAGAGCTCCTATAATTCACCCCTCCACTTT. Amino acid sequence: CATSRDVGDESSYNSPLHF.

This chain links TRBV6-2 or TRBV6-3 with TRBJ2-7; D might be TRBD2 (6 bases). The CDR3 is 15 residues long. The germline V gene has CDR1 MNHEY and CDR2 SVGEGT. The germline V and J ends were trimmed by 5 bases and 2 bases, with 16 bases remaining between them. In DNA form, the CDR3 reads TGTGCCAGCAGTACACCGGGACTGAAGCCCTACGAGCAGTACTTC. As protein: CASSTPGLKPYEQYF.

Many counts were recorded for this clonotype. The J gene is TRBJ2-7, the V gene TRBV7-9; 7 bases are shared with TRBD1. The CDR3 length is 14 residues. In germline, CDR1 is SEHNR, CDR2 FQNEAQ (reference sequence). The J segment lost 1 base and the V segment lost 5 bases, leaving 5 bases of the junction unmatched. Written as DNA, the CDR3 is TGTGCCAGCAGCATTTGGACAGGATCCTACGAGCAGTACTTC. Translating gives CASSIWTGSYEQYF.

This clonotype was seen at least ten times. The CDR3 loop is CSVGSASGVDEQFF. The CDR3 nucleotides read TGCAGCGTTGGATCGGCTAGCGGGGTCGATGAGCAGTTCTTC. The chain uses TRBV29-1 and TRBJ2-1; the match to TRBD2 covers 9 bases. Germline V gene lookup returns CDR1 SQVTM and CDR2 ANQGSEA. The CDR3 contains 14 residues. V lost 4 bases and J lost 8; bases outside the gene matches: 9.

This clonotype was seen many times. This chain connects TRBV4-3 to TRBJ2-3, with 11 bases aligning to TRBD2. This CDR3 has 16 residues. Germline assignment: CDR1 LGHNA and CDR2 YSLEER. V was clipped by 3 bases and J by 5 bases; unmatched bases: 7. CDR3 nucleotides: TGCGCCAGCAGCCACTCTTCGGGACTAGCGGTAGATACGCAGTATTTT. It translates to CASSHSSGLAVDTQYF.

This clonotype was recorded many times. The DNA for the CDR3 is TGTGCCAGCAGGGGGACCGGGACGGAATATGGCTACACCTTC. Its protein product is CASRGTGTEYGYTF. The J gene is TRBJ1-2, the V gene TRBV28; a weak D match, TRBD1 (5 bases). CDR1 is MDHEN and CDR2 is SYDVKM in the germline V gene. The CDR3 length is 14 residues. Trimming shortened V by 6 bases and J by 5 bases, and 16 bases separated the two germline ends.

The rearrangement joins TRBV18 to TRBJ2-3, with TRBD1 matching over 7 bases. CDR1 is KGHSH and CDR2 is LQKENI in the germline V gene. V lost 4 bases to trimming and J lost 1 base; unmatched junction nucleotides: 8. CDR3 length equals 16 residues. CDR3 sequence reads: CASSLSGTAGTDTQYF. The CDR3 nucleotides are TGTGCCAGCTCACTTTCCGGGACAGCTGGCACAGATACGCAGTATTTT.

The CDR3 sequence is CASNFDRGGVNEAFF. The CDR3 nucleotides read TGTGCCAGCAACTTTGATCGAGGGGGCGTAAATGAAGCTTTCTTT. The chain carries TRBV2 and TRBJ1-1, with 7 bases that match TRBD1. Unmatched junction bases numbered 15, after V lost 7 bases and J lost 7 bases. The germline V gene encodes CDR1 SNHLY and CDR2 FYNNEI. This CDR3 spans 15 amino acids.

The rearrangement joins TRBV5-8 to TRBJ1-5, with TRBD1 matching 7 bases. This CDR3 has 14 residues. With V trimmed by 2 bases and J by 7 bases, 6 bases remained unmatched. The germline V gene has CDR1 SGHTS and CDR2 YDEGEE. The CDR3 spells CASSFQGGEQPQHF. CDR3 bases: TGTGCCAGCAGCTTTCAAGGGGGCGAACAGCCCCAGCATTTT.

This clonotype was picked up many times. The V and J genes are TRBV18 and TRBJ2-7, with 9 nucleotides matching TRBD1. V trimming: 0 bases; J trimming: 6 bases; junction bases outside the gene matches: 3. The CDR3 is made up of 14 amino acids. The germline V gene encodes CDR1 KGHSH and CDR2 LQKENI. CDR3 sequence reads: CASSPPTTGGEQYF. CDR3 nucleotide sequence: TGTGCCAGCTCACCACCGACGACAGGGGGCGAGCAGTACTTC.

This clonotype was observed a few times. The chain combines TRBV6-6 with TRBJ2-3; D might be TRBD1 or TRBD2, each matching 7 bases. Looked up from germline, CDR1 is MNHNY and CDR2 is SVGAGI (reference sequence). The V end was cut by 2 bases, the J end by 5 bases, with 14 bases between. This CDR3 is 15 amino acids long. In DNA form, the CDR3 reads TGTGCCAGCAGTTACAGCGGGACAGCAGGAGATACGCAGTATTTT. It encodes CASSYSGTAGDTQYF.

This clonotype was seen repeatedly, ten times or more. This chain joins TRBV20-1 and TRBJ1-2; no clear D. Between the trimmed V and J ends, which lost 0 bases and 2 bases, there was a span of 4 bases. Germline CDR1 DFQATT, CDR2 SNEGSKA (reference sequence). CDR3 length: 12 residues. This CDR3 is CSAREGNYGYTF. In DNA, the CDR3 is TGCAGTGCTAGAGAAGGCAACTATGGCTACACCTTC.

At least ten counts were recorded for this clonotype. The CDR3 loop is CASSDGTYEQYF. CDR3 nucleotides: TGTGCCAGCAGCGACGGGACCTACGAGCAGTACTTC. This chain connects TRBV7-9 to TRBJ2-7, with a weak D call TRBD2 (5 bases). Germline CDR1 and CDR2: SEHNR and FQNEAQ (reference sequence). The CDR3 totals 12 residues. V was shortened by 5 bases and J by 2 bases, with 7 bases between the two germline ends.

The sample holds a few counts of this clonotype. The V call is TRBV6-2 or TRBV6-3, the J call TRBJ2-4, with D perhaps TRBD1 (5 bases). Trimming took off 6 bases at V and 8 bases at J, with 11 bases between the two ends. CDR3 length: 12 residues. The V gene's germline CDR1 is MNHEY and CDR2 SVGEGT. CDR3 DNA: TGTGCCAGCAGCCAGGGCGCTGACATTCAGTACTTC. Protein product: CASSQGADIQYF.

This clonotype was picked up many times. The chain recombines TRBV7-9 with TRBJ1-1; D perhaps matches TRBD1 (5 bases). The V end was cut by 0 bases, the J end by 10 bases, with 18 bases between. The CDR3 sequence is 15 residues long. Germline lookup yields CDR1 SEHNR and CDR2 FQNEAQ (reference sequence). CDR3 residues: CASSLADGALRRAFF. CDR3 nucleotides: TGTGCCAGCAGCTTAGCTGACGGGGCCTTAAGGAGAGCTTTCTTT.

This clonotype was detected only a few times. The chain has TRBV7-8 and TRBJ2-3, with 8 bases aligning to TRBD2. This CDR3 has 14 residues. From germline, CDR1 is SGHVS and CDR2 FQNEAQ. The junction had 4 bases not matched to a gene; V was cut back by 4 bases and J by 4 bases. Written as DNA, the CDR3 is TGTGCCAGCAGCTCCGGGGGGGGGTCAGATACGCAGTATTTT. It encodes CASSSGGGSDTQYF.

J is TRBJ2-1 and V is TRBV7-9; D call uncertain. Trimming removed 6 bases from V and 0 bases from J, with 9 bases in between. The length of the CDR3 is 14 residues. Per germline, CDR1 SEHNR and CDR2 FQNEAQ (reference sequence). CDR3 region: CASSNSSSYNEQFF. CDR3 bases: TGTGCCAGCAGTAATTCCAGCTCCTACAATGAGCAGTTCTTC.

The CDR3 coding sequence is TGTGCCAGTAGCGCCGGGACAGGCAATGCGGGCTACACCTTC. Protein product: CASSAGTGNAGYTF. The V call is TRBV19, the J call TRBJ1-2; 8 nucleotides agree with TRBD1. CDR3 size: 14 residues. Losses at the gene ends were 6 bases for V and 8 bases for J; bases not matched to a gene: 11. The germline V gene encodes CDR1 LNHDA and CDR2 SQIVND (reference sequence).

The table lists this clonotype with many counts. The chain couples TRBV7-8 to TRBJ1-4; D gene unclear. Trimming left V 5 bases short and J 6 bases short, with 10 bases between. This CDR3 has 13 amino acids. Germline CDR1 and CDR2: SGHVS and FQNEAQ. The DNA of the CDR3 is TGTGCCAGCAGCCCCCTGACTTATGAAAAACTGTTTTTT. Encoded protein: CASSPLTYEKLFF.

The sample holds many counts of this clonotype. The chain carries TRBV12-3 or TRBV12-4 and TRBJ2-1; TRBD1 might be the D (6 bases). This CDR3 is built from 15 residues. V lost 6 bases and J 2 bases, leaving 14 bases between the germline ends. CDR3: CASRINRETYNEQFF. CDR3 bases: TGTGCCAGCAGGATTAACAGGGAGACCTACAATGAGCAGTTCTTC.

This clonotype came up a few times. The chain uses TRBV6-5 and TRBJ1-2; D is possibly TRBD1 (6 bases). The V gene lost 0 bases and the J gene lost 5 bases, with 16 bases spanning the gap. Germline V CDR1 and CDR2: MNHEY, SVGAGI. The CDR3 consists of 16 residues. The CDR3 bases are TGTGCCAGCAGTTACTCAGGGCAGGGAGGGGGGTATGGCTACACCTTC. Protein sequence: CASSYSGQGGGYGYTF.

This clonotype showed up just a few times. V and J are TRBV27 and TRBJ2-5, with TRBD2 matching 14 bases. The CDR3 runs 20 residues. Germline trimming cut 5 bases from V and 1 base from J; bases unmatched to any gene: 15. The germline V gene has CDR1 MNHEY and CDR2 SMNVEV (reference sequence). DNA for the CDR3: TGTGCCAGCAGTGTCACCTTCCCGGGACTAGCGGGGGCCCGCCAAGAGACCCAGTACTTC. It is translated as CASSVTFPGLAGARQETQYF.